This passage covers 14 T cell receptor beta chains from one sample sequenced in a study of T-cell reconstitution after alpha-beta-depleted transplantation in children. It was with unique molecular identifiers that the TCRbeta library was prepared. TCRdb ran MiXCR on the PCR reads and lists one entry per CDR3 protein. The sample lists about 150,000 distinct CDR3 sequences, approximately 10% seen once, with roughly an eighth in the top ten. Sample: PBMCs, taken before TCRalphabeta/CD19-depleted stem cell transplant. The receptors stem from a boy between 2 and 15 years old with acute myeloid leukemia, due to receive a stem cell transplant.

This clonotype was counted at least ten times. The chain carries TRBV20-1 and TRBJ2-5; D might be TRBD2 (6 bases). The CDR3 totals 16 residues. The V gene lost 0 bases and the J gene lost 0 bases, with 14 bases spanning the gap. CDR1 and CDR2 from the germline V gene are DFQATT and SNEGSKA (reference sequence). CDR3 region: CSARDVGSGDQETQYF. The CDR3 nucleotides are TGCAGTGCTAGAGATGTGGGTAGCGGAGACCAAGAGACCCAGTACTTC.

In its sample, this clonotype was seen many times. The chain recombines TRBV12-3 or TRBV12-4 with TRBJ1-2; TRBD1 matches 11 bases. The CDR3 sequence is 16 residues long. The junction had 12 bases not matched to a gene; V was cut back by 4 bases and J by 8 bases. The CDR3 loop is CASSSHWTGGHLGYTF. In nucleotides, the CDR3 is TGTGCCAGCAGTTCTCATTGGACAGGGGGCCATTTGGGCTACACCTTC.

This clonotype was counted between two and nine times. The chain joins TRBV5-1 to TRBJ2-3; 8 bases fit TRBD1. The germline V gene encodes CDR1 SGHRS and CDR2 YFSETQ. The ends lost 1 base at V and 3 bases at J; junction bases unmatched: 10. This CDR3 comprises 17 residues. This CDR3 reads CASSLTPGGAGTDTQYF. The DNA for the CDR3 is TGCGCCAGCAGCTTGACTCCAGGGGGCGCGGGTACAGATACGCAGTATTTT.

This clonotype was counted many times. This chain connects TRBV25-1 to TRBJ1-4; D unresolved. Trimming left V 6 bases short and J 4 bases short, with 9 bases between. This CDR3 has 13 amino acids. CDR1 is MGHDK and CDR2 is SYGVNS in the germline V gene. Here the CDR3 DNA reads TGTGCCAGCAGGGCGAGTTATAATGAAAAACTGTTTTTT. Its translation: CASRASYNEKLFF.

Notes on this clonotype: Given a much more abundant clone one base away, this may be a read error. The V and J genes are TRBV7-8 and TRBJ1-3; D remains ambiguous. There are 16 residues in the CDR3. From germline, CDR1 is SGHVS and CDR2 FQNEAQ. CDR3 in amino acids: CASSQDNSGSENTIYF. The CDR3 nucleotides are TGTGCCAGCAGCCAAGATAATTCTGGCTCTGAAAACACCATATATTTT.

Ten or more counts support this clonotype. The gene calls are TRBV5-6 and TRBJ1-1; tentative D call: TRBD1 (5 bases). The germline V gene encodes CDR1 SGHDT and CDR2 YYEEEE. Trimming shortened V by 4 bases and J by 1 base, and 14 bases separated the two germline ends. This CDR3 comprises 15 residues. The CDR3 is CASSLVGTANTEAFF. In DNA, the CDR3 is TGTGCCAGCAGCCTTGTTGGGACGGCGAACACTGAAGCTTTCTTT.

In this sample, this clonotype turned up many times. The CDR3 region has the DNA TGTGCCAGCAGTACTAGCGGGGTCTCCTACAATGAGCAGTTCTTC. Translation: CASSTSGVSYNEQFF. The rearrangement joins TRBV6-5 to TRBJ2-1; 10 bases are shared with TRBD2. The CDR3 has 15 amino acids. The germline CDR1 and CDR2 sequences are MNHEY and SVGAGI. V trimming: 5 bases; J trimming: 0 bases; junction bases outside the gene matches: 1.

This clonotype appeared many times. V usage is TRBV11-2 and J usage is TRBJ2-2, with 10 bases identical to TRBD2. The CDR3 runs to 16 residues. The junction had 8 bases not matched to a gene; V was cut back by 4 bases and J by 6 bases. Germline V gene data show CDR1 as SGHAT and CDR2 as FQNNGV. The CDR3 protein is CASSSPGTSDAGELFF. In DNA form, the CDR3 reads TGTGCCAGCAGCTCCCCAGGGACTAGCGATGCCGGGGAGCTGTTTTTT.

The sample holds many counts of this clonotype. The chain combines TRBV4-2 with TRBJ2-1, with unresolved D. Trimming pared 0 bases from V and 2 bases from J, leaving 2 bases between. The germline V gene has CDR1 LGHNA and CDR2 YNFKEQ. This CDR3 is built from 13 residues. The CDR3 DNA is TGTGCCAGCAGCCAAGAACCCTACAATGAGCAGTTCTTC. It encodes CASSQEPYNEQFF.

This clonotype was seen at least ten times. The CDR3 sequence: CASSQGQGPIYEQYV. The CDR3 region has the DNA TGTGCCAGCAGCCAAGGCCAGGGACCCATCTACGAGCAGTACGTC. The gene calls are TRBV14 and TRBJ2-7, with D tentatively TRBD1 or TRBD2 (5 bases each). Germline V gene data show CDR1 as SGHDN and CDR2 as FVKESK. The CDR3 is 15 amino acids. Trimming cost V 1 base and J 3 bases, with 13 bases left between them.

In its sample, this clonotype was seen many times. CDR3 loop: CASSDPNTEAFF. Here the CDR3 DNA reads TGTGCCAGCAGTGATCCCAACACTGAAGCTTTCTTT. The chain employs TRBV25-1 and TRBJ1-1; D is unclear. Trimming pared 3 bases from V and 2 bases from J, leaving 4 bases between. Germline V gives CDR1 MGHDK, CDR2 SYGVNS. The CDR3 consists of 12 residues. Full variable domain (remainder filled in from reference TRBV25-1 and TRBJ1-1): EADIYQTPRYLVIGTGKKITLECSQTMGHDKMYWYQQDPGMELHLIHYSYGVNSTEKGDLSSESTVSRIRTEHFPLTLESARPSHTSQYLCASSDPNTEAFFGQGTRLTVV.

In regard to this clonotype: One end of the junction does not line up with germline, which may come from a read error. J is TRBJ2-7 and V is TRBV27; possible D gene TRBD1, 5 bases. Germline V CDR1 and CDR2: MNHEY, SMNVEV (reference sequence). The CDR3 is made up of 14 amino acids. DNA for the CDR3: TGTGCCAGCAGCCGAGCAGGGTTCTCCTACAAGCAGTACTTC. Translation: CASSRAGFSYKQYF.

This clonotype was seen at least ten times. This sequence joins TRBV12-3 or TRBV12-4 and TRBJ2-3, with D hard to call. This CDR3 is built from 13 residues. V was clipped by 2 bases and J by 0 bases, with 3 bases between them. Here the CDR3 reads CASSLLSTDTQYF. For the CDR3, the DNA is TGTGCCAGCAGTTTACTTAGCACAGATACGCAGTATTTT.

There are many counts of this clonotype. The chain uses TRBV28 and TRBJ2-4; D gene unclear. This CDR3 contains 14 residues. Trimming removed 6 bases at V and 6 bases at J, with 15 bases between. Germline V gives CDR1 MDHEN, CDR2 SYDVKM. The CDR3 nucleotides read TGTGCCAGCAGCAAACCTTTTACCGGAAACATTCAGTACTTC. The encoded protein is CASSKPFTGNIQYF.